Below, one T cell receptor beta chain is given with its context. Primers: 60 Vbeta forward and 13 Jbeta reverse. Sequencing used immunoSEQ multiplex PCR; TCRdb keeps in-frame clones, though not all of them. The sample holds over 150,000 clones, about 85% seen once. This sample is drawn from a study of cytomegalovirus exposure and HLA in healthy donors. CDR1 is MDHEN, CDR2 SYDVKM, per germline. The CDR3 totals 14 residues. Trimming took 6 bases from V and 6 from J; bases not matched to a gene: 9. The chain carries TRBV28 and TRBJ2-7; 9 bases fit TRBD1. This sequence was found in a boy younger than 10 in good health and CMV-seronegative. Sequences were obtained from PBMCs. CDR3 in amino acids: CASRPGTGKFEQYF. CDR3 bases: TGTGCCAGCAGACCCGGGACAGGGAAATTCGAGCAGTACTTC.